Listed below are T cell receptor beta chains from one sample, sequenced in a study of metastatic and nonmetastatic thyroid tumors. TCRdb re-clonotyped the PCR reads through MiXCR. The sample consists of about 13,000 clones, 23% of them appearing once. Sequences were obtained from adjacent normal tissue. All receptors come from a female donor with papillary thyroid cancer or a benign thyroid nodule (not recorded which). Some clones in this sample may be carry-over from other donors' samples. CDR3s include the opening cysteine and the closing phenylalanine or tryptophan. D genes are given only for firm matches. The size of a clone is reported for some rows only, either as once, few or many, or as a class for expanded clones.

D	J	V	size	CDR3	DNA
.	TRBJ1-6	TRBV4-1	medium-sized	CASSQEGGGIASPLHF	TGCGCCAGCAGCCAAGAAGGCGGAGGTATTGCTTCACCCCTCCACTTT
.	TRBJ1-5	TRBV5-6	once	CASSFRWRNQPQHF	TGTGCCAGCAGCTTTCGGTGGCGCAATCAGCCCCAGCATTTT
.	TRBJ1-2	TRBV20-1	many	CSARERGGGNGGYTF	TGCAGTGCTAGAGAAAGGGGAGGGGGGAATGGTGGCTACACCTTC
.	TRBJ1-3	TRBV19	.	CASSPFGVTGNTIYF	TGTGCCAGTAGTCCCTTCGGGGTCACTGGAAACACCATATATTTT
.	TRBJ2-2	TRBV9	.	CASSVVPLASTGELFF	TGTGCCAGCAGCGTAGTCCCCCTAGCGAGCACCGGGGAGCTGTTTTTT
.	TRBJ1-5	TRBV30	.	CAWSVLGRNQPQHF	TGTGCCTGGAGTGTACTGGGACGAAATCAGCCCCAGCATTTT
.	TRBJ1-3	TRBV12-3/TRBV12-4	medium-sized	CASGSYNGAYAGNTIYF	TGTGCCAGCGGATCCTACAACGGGGCGTACGCTGGAAACACCATATATTTT
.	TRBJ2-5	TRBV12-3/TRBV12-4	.	CANSKLQGTKETQYF	TGTGCCAACAGCAAACTCCAGGGGACCAAGGAGACCCAGTACTTC
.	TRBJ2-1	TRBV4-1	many	CASSQEEVAYNEQFF	TGCGCCAGCAGCCAAGAAGAGGTAGCCTACAATGAGCAGTTCTTC
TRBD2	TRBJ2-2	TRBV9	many	CASSVGLAGADGELFF	TGTGCCAGCAGCGTAGGACTAGCGGGAGCTGACGGGGAGCTGTTTTTT
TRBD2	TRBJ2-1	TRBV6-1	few	CASSEWVAGEQFF	TGTGCCAGCAGTGAATGGGTAGCGGGAGAGCAGTTCTTC
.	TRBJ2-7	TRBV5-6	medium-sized	CASSLGDNAGQYF	TGTGCCAGCAGCTTGGGGGACAATGCGGGGCAGTACTTC